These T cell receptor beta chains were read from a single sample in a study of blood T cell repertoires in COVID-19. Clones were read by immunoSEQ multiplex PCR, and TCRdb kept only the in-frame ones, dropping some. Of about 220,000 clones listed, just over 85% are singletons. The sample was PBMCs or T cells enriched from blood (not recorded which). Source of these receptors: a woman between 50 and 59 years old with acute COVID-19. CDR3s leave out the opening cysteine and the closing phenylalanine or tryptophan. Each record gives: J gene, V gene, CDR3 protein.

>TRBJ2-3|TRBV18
ASSSGGSTDTQY
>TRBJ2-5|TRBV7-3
ASSSKASGTGFQETQY
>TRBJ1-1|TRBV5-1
ASSLVGTWNTEAF
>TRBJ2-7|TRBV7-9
ASSFGDRSSYEQY
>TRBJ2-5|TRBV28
ASTGLGREGQETQY
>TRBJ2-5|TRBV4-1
ASSQDPLLGGTQY
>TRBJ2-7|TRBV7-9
ASSPLQGVSYEQY
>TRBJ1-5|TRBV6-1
ASSEASLGAASNQPQH
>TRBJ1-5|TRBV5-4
ASSLGGIGQH
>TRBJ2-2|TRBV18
ASSPWTTNAGELF
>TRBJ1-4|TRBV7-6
ASGLGQLEKLF
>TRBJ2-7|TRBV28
ASSFVGGEQY
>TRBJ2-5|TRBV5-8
ASSLYGTTKSWY
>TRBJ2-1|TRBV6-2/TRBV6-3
ASRYWTSNPNEQF
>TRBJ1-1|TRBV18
ASSSTSGQGILDTEAF
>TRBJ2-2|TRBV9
ASSVRGGGGTGELF
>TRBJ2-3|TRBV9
ASSGTGLASDTQY
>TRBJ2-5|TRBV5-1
ASSPGQGWPETQY
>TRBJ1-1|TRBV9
ASSERGGPAEAF
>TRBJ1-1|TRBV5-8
ASSLFVGRTVVNTEAF
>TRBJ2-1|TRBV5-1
ASRLAGAYNEQF
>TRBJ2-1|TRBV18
ASSPTGTGYNEQF
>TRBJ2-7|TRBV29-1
SVLGGLRAYEQY
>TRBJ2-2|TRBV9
ASRTSGSTGELF
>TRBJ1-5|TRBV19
ASRAGNQPQH
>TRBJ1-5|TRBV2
ASSARRILSNQPQH
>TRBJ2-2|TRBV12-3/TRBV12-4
AGSLGPGELF
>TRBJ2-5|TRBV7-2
ASSLGARGAHETQY
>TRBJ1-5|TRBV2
ASSRDFNQPQH
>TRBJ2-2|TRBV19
ASSKGQTSLF
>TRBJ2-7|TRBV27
ASSLLGGQGAREQY
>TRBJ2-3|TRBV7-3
ASSLFSADTQY
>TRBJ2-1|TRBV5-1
ASSLRLAIDEQF
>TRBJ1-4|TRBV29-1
SVGPPGEKLF
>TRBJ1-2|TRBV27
ASSLRTGSYGYT
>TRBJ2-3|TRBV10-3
AIRPGGREGTDTQY
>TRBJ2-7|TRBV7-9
ASSLARDSTYEQY
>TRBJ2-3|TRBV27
ASSTYRLPTDTQY
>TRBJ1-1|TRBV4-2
ASSQTNIRSTEAF
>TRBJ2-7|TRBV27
ASSHRGGYEQY
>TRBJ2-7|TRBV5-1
ASSLPGRDYEQY
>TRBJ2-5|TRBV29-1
SVPEGKGVVRETQY
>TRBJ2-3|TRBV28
ASSPRYFRTSGPKDTQY
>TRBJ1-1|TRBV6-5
ASTKGDTEAF
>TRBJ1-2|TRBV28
ASSWTGEGYGYT
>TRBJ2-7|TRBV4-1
ASSQGASGSITYEQY
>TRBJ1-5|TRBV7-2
ASSSDRDRYQPQH
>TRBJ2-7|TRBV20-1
SAGTGGKQY
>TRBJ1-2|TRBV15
ATSPRDRGNYGYT
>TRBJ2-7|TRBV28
ASSLQRPYEQY
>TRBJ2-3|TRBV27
ASSWRLTDTQY
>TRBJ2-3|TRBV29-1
SVAVTDTQY
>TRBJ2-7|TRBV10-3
AIREDRGGYEQY
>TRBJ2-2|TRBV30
AWSVRGTGELF
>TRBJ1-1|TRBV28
ASSLTELGLEAF
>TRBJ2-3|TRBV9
ASSVHRGTGVGTDTQY
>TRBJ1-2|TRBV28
ASSEQGRGNYGYT
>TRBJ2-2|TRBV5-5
ASSSSSGELF
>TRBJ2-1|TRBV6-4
ASSLHNSYNEQF
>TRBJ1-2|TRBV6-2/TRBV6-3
ASSNGRLIANYGYT